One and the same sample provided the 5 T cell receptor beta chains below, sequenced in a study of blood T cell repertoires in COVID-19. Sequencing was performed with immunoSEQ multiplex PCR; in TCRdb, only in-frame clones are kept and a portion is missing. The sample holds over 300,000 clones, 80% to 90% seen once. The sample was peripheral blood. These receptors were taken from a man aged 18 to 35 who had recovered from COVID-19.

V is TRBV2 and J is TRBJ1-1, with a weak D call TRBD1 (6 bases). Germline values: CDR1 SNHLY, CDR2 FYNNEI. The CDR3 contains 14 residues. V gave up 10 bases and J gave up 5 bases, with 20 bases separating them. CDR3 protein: CATREPLQGTEAFF. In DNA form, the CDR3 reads TGTGCCACCCGAGAACCTTTACAGGGTACTGAAGCTTTCTTT.

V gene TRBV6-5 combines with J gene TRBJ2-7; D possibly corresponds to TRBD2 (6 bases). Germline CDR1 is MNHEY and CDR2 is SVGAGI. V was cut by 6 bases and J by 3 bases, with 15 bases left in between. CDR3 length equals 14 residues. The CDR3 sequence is CASSPGTSLYEQYF. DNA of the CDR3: TGTGCCAGCAGCCCCGGGACTTCCCTCTACGAGCAGTACTTC.

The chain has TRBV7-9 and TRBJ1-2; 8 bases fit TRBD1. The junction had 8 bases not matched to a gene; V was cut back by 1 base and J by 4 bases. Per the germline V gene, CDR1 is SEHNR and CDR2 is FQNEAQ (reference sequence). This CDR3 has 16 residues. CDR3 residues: CASSLGQGLLSYGYTF. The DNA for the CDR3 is TGTGCCAGCAGCTTAGGACAGGGGCTCCTTTCCTATGGCTACACCTTC.

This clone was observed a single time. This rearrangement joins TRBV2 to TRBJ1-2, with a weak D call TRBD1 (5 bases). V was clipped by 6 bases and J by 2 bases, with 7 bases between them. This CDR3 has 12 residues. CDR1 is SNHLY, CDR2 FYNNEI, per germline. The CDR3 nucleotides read TGTGCCAGCAGGGACAACAACTATGGCTACACCTTC. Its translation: CASRDNNYGYTF.

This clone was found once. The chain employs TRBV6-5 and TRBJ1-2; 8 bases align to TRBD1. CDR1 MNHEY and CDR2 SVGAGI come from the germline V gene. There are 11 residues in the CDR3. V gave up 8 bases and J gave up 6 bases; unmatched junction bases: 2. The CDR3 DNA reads TGTGCCAGCCTGACAGGGGATGGCTACACCTTC. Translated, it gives CASLTGDGYTF.